Below, 13 T cell receptor beta chains from the same sample are listed, as sequenced in a study of cytomegalovirus exposure and HLA in healthy donors (TCRdb year 2017). Libraries came from the immunoSEQ multiplex PCR assay. The multiplex PCR relied on a mix of 60 forward primers for TCR Vbeta segments and 13 reverse primers for TCR Jbeta segments. TCRdb carries this immuneACCESS record with in-frame sequences only. Its versions omit some clonotypes, under half of them owing to an unresolved V gene in the studies checked, with the rest unexplained. The sample contains 150,000 to 200,000 clones, 80% to 90% of them found a single time. The top ten constitute roughly 2.2% of the sample. Sequencing was performed on PBMCs. The receptors shown here come from a man aged 18 to 29 in good health and CMV-seropositive.

The chain joins TRBV7-2 to TRBJ2-1; 11 nucleotides match TRBD2. The germline gives CDR1 SGHTA, CDR2 FQGNSA. J gave up 5 bases and V 6 bases, and 9 bases lay outside the gene matches. This CDR3 spans 16 amino acids. The CDR3 spells CASRRSGGAKNNEQFF. The DNA of the CDR3 is TGTGCCAGCAGACGTAGCGGGGGGGCCAAGAACAATGAGCAGTTCTTC.

The genes are TRBV6-1 and TRBJ1-2; the D gene is possibly TRBD1 (5 bases). Germline CDR1 and CDR2: MNHNS and SASEGT. With 11 bases removed from V and 5 bases from J, the gap between germline ends came to 18 bases. This CDR3 spans 13 amino acids. CDR3 coding DNA: TGTGCCGCGAACTACCAGGGTGTTTATGGCTACACCTTC. The encoded protein is CAANYQGVYGYTF.

This clone was seen once. The chain links TRBV13 to TRBJ2-7, with 8 bases identical to TRBD2. CDR3 length: 16 amino acids. V lost 5 bases to trimming and J lost 0 bases; unmatched junction nucleotides: 9. CDR1 PRHDT and CDR2 FYEKMQ come from the germline V gene (reference sequence). The CDR3 protein is CASSRGTGGPSYEQYF. CDR3 nucleotides: TGTGCCAGCAGCCGAGGGACGGGGGGGCCCTCCTACGAGCAGTACTTC.

The V and J genes are TRBV2 and TRBJ2-2; a weak D match, TRBD1 (6 bases). The germline CDR1 and CDR2 sequences are SNHLY and FYNNEI. V was cut by 7 bases and J by 4 bases, with 16 bases left in between. This CDR3 spans 15 amino acids. The CDR3 here is CASMGGGAGTGELFF. The DNA for the CDR3 is TGTGCCAGCATGGGTGGGGGCGCTGGCACCGGGGAGCTGTTTTTT.

The chain links TRBV5-4 to TRBJ1-2; 11 bases are shared with TRBD1. Germline V gene data show CDR1 as SGHNT and CDR2 as YYREEE (reference sequence). This CDR3 has 18 amino acids. V gave up 5 bases and J gave up 5 bases; unmatched junction bases: 17. As DNA, the CDR3 is TGTGCCAGCAGTTCTAAGGACAGGGACAGGGGGGTTTGGTATGGCTACACCTTC. It encodes CASSSKDRDRGVWYGYTF.

Notes on this clone: Compared with germline, one end of the junction differs, possibly owing to a read error. The sample carries other DNA sequences with the same CDR3. The gene calls are TRBV15 and TRBJ1-1; 9 bases agree with TRBD1. This CDR3 has 15 residues. Germline V gives CDR1 LNHNV, CDR2 YYDKDF (reference sequence). The CDR3 is CATSRARTGETEAFF. The CDR3 DNA sequence: TGTGCCACCAGCAGAGCGCGGACAGGGGAAACTGAAGCCTTCTTT. The complete variable domain, with remaining parts taken from reference TRBV15 and TRBJ1-1, reads DAMVIQNPRYQVTQFGKPVTLSCSQTLNHNVMYWYQQKSSQAPKLLFHYYDKDFNNEADTPDNFQSRRPNTSFCFLDIRSPGLGDTAMYLCATSRARTGETEAFFGQGTRLTVV.

This clone was observed a handful of times. The V gene is TRBV6-5, the J gene TRBJ2-7; 11 nucleotides line up with TRBD2. The CDR3 loop spans 15 amino acids. Losses at the gene ends were 6 bases for V and 2 bases for J; bases not matched to a gene: 6. CDR1 and CDR2 (germline): MNHEY, SVGAGI. Here the CDR3 reads CASSLTSGGTYEQYF. The CDR3 nucleotides read TGTGCCAGCAGCTTAACTAGCGGGGGAACCTACGAGCAGTACTTC.

The chain uses TRBV18 and TRBJ1-1; 9 positions match TRBD1. CDR3 length: 14 amino acids. The junction had 6 bases not matched to a gene; V was cut back by 6 bases and J by 4 bases. CDR1 KGHSH and CDR2 LQKENI come from the germline V gene. CDR3 region: CASSRDREGTEAFF. In DNA form, the CDR3 reads TGTGCCAGCTCCCGGGACAGGGAGGGCACTGAAGCTTTCTTT.

Here the CDR3 reads CASSQDPRASTDTQYF. The CDR3 DNA is TGTGCCAGCAGCCAAGATCCGCGGGCCTCCACAGATACGCAGTATTTT. The V gene is TRBV4-2, the J gene TRBJ2-3; TRBD2 is a possible D gene (5 bases). V lost 0 bases, J lost 2 bases, and 12 bases lay in between. The CDR3 has 16 residues. Germline CDR1 reads LGHNA; CDR2 reads YNFKEQ.

V usage is TRBV6-1 and J usage is TRBJ2-3; 9 nucleotides align to TRBD2. This CDR3 is 12 amino acids long. The trim removed 0 bases at V and 14 bases at J, leaving 3 bases unmatched. Germline-derived CDR1 and CDR2 are MNHNS and SASEGT. This chain's CDR3 is CASSEAREGRYF. CDR3 DNA sequence: TGTGCCAGCAGTGAAGCGCGGGAGGGCCGGTATTTT.

The chain has TRBV9 and TRBJ2-7; 8 bases match TRBD2. V dropped 0 bases and J dropped 0; count of bases not matched to a gene: 8. Germline V CDR1 and CDR2: SGDLS, YYNGEE. The CDR3 length is 17 residues. The CDR3 nucleotides read TGTGCCAGCAGCGTAGGAATCGGGCGGGGGGACTCCTACGAGCAGTACTTC. Amino acid sequence: CASSVGIGRGDSYEQYF. The full variable domain, rest sourced from reference TRBV9 and TRBJ2-7, is DSGVTQTPKHLITATGQRVTLRCSPRSGDLSVYWYQQSLDQGLQFLIQYYNGEERAKGNILERFSAQQFPDLHSELNLSSLELGDSALYFCASSVGIGRGDSYEQYFGPGTRLTVT.

The gene calls are TRBV9 and TRBJ2-5; D might be TRBD1 (6 bases). Germline CDR1 SGDLS, CDR2 YYNGEE. V lost 0 bases and J lost 9, with 18 bases in between. CDR3 length: 15 residues. CDR3 sequence: CASSVEGVARAAQYF. As DNA, the CDR3 is TGTGCCAGCAGCGTAGAGGGGGTCGCGAGGGCGGCCCAGTACTTC. Looking up the rest from reference TRBV9 and TRBJ2-5 gives the full variable domain: DSGVTQTPKHLITATGQRVTLRCSPRSGDLSVYWYQQSLDQGLQFLIQYYNGEERAKGNILERFSAQQFPDLHSELNLSSLELGDSALYFCASSVEGVARAAQYFGPGTRLLVL.

The genes are TRBV6-1 and TRBJ1-1, with D unclear. V lost 8 bases to trimming and J lost 0 bases, with 7 bases between them. The germline gives CDR1 MNHNS, CDR2 SASEGT. The CDR3 sequence is 12 residues long. CDR3: CASEGLNTEAFF. The CDR3 coding sequence is TGTGCCAGCGAGGGTCTGAACACTGAAGCTTTCTTT.